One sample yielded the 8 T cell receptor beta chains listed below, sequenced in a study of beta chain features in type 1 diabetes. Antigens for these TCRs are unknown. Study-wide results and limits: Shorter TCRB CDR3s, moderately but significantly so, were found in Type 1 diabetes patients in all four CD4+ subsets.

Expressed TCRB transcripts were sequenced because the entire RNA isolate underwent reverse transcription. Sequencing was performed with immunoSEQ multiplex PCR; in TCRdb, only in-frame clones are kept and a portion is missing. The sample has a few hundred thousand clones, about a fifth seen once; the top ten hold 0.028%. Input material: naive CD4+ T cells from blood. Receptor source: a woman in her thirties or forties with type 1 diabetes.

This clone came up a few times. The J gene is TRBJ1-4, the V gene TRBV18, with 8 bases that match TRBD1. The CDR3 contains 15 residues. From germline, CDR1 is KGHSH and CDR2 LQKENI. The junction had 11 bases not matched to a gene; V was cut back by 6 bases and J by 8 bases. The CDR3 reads CASSRGQGGEEKLFF. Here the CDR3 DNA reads TGTGCCAGCTCTCGCGGACAGGGCGGAGAGGAAAAACTGTTTTTT.

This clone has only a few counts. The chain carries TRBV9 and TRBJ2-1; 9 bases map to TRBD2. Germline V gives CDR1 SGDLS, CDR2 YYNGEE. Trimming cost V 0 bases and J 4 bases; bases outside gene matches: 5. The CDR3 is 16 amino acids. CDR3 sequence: CASSVASGIRYNEQFF. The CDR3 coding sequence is TGTGCCAGCAGCGTAGCTAGCGGGATTCGGTACAATGAGCAGTTCTTC.

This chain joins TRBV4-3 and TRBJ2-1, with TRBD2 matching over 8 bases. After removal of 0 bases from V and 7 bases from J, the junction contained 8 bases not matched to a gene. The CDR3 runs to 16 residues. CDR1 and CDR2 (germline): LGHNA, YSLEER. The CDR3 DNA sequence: TGCGCCAGCAGCCAAGAGGGGCGGGAGGTGGATAATGAGCAGTTCTTC. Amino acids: CASSQEGREVDNEQFF.

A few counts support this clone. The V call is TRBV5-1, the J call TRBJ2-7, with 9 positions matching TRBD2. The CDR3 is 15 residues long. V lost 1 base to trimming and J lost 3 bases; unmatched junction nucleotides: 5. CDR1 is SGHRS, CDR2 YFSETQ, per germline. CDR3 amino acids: CASSLRAGGIYEQYF. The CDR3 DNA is TGCGCCAGCAGCTTGCGAGCGGGAGGCATCTACGAGCAGTACTTC.

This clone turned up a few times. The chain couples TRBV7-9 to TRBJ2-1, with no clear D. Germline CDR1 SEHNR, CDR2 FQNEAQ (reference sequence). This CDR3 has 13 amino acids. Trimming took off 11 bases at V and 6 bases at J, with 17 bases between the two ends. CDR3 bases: TGTGCCTTGACTCGAGCCGTTGGCAATGAGCAGTTCTTC. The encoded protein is CALTRAVGNEQFF.

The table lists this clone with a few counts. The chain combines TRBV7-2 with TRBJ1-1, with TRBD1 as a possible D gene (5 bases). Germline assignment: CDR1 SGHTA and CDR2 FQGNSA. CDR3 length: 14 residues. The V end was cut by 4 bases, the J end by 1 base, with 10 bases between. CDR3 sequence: CASSSSRANTEAFF. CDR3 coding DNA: TGTGCCAGCAGCTCATCCAGGGCGAACACTGAAGCTTTCTTT. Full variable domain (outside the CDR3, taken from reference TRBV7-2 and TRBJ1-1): GAGVSQSPSNKVTEKGKDVELRCDPISGHTALYWYRQSLGQGLEFLIYFQGNSAPDKSGLPSDRFSAERTGGSVSTLTIQRTQQEDSAVYLCASSSSRANTEAFFGQGTRLTVV.

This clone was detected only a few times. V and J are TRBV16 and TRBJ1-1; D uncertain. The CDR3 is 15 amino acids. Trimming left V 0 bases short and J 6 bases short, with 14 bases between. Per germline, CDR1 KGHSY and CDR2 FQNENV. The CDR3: CASSQSRVARAEAFF. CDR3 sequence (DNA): TGTGCCAGCAGCCAATCAAGGGTGGCGAGGGCTGAAGCTTTCTTT. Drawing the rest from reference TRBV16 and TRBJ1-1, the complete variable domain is GEEVAQTPKHLVRGEGQKAKLYCAPIKGHSYVFWYQQVLKNEFKFLISFQNENVFDETGMPKERFSAKCLPNSPCSLEIQATKLEDSAVYFCASSQSRVARAEAFFGQGTRLTVV.

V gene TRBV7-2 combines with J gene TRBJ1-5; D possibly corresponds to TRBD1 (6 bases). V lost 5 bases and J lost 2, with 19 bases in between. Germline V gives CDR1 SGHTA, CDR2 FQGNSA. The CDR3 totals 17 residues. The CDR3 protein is CASSRSTGGYGNQPQHF. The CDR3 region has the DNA TGTGCCAGCAGCCGCTCGACAGGAGGATATGGCAATCAGCCCCAGCATTTT.